One T cell receptor beta chain is described in this entry. These data are taken from a study of shared clonotypes between healthy human individuals. Germline-derived CDR1 and CDR2 are MNHEY and SVGAGI. The V and J ends lost 0 bases and 3 bases respectively, with 9 bases between them. The CDR3 length is 14 residues. The sequencing of unsorted PBMC DNA took place on ten immunoSEQ deep assay plates. This table comes from immunoSEQ multiplex PCR, and its TCRdb copy is limited to in-frame clones, with some not included. Of around 500,000 clones listed, over 70% are singletons. Sequencing was done on a sample of PBMCs. The TCR originated in a middle-aged woman in good health. Some clones in this sample may be carry-over from other donors' samples. V is TRBV6-5 and J is TRBJ2-7; no definite D call. The CDR3 DNA reads as TGTGCCAGCAGTTACTCGGTGGCGAGCTACGAGCAGTACTTC. As protein: CASSYSVASYEQYF.